Sequencing of this T cell receptor (beta chain) was carried out in a study of blood T cell repertoires in COVID-19. Across the study: The analysed material was cDNA or gDNA that came from T cells, B-cell-depleted T cells, or PBMCs.

J was trimmed by 10 bases and V by 1 base; bases with no gene match: 8. CDR3 length: 16 amino acids. Germline V gene sequence: CDR1 MGHRA, CDR2 YSYEKL. Followed longitudinally, the Seattle patients had been enrolled during active infection. Methods used by the authors: How many nucleated cells were present was estimated from reference gene primer amplification. The protocol was immunoSEQ multiplex PCR, while the TCRdb copy is restricted to in-frame clones and leaves out a portion. V and J calls and clone size follow that table, whereas D and trimming were derived from the DNA. The sample yields about 97,000 clones, approximately 90% seen once.

This receptor was obtained from a woman aged 45-65 years with COVID-19, enrolled during active disease. Sequencing was done on a sample of peripheral blood. This chain joins TRBV4-1 and TRBJ1-6, with 9 bases identical to TRBD1. As DNA, the CDR3 is TGCGCCAGCAGCCAAGTATCGGGACAGGGTTTCTCACCCCTCCACTTT. Its translation is CASSQVSGQGFSPLHF.